This T cell receptor (beta chain) was obtained from a study of CD8 T cells in ankylosing spondylitis. General study findings and limits: A motif of under ten highly homologous TCR beta variants was seen as apparently characteristic of ankylosing spondylitis blood. Researchers reportedly found disease-linked clones significantly enriched in matched ankylosing spondylitis synovial fluid. Disease-linked clones were found to be CD8+ and relatively rare in peripheral blood.

As concerns this clonotype: The antigen remains unidentified.

For TCR beta, libraries came from quantitative 5'-RACE with molecular barcodes. TCRdb fed the 5' RACE reads into MiXCR, producing one record per CDR3 protein. Here the sample spans about 540,000 distinct CDR3 sequences, 9.5% to 15% being singletons. The CDR3 consists of 18 residues. The V gene's germline CDR1 is MGHDK and CDR2 SYGVNS. V lost 5 bases to trimming and J lost 2 bases, with 19 bases between them. This clonotype originated in a male donor with ankylosing spondylitis. The J gene is TRBJ2-6, the V gene TRBV25-1; D perhaps matches TRBD1 (6 bases). Sample: blood, either unsorted or a sorted T cell fraction (not recorded which). The CDR3 loop is CASSPPVGASPGANVLTF. The CDR3 bases are TGTGCCAGCAGTCCCCCGGTGGGGGCGTCACCTGGGGCCAACGTCCTGACTTTC.